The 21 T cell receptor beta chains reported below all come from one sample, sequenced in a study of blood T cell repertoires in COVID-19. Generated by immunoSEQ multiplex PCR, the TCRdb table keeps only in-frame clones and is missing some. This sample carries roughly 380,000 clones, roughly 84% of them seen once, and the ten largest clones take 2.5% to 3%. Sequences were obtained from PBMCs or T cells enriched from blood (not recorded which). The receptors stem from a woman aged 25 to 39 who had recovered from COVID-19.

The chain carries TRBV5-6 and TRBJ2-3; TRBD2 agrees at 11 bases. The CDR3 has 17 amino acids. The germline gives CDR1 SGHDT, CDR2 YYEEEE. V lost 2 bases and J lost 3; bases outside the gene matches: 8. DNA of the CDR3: TGTGCCAGCAGCTTTTATTTAGCGGGGGGGCCAACAGATACGCAGTATTTT. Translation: CASSFYLAGGPTDTQYF.

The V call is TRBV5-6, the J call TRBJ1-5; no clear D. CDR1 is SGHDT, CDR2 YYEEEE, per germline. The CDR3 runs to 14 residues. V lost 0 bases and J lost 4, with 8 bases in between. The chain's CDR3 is CASSLGGYNQPQHF. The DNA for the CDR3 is TGTGCCAGCAGCTTGGGAGGGTATAATCAGCCCCAGCATTTT.

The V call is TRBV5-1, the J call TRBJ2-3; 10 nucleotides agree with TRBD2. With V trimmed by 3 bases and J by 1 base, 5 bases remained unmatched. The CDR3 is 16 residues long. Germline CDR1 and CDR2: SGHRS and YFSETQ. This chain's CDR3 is CASSSRLAGGTDTQYF. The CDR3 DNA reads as TGCGCCAGCAGCTCAAGACTAGCGGGTGGCACAGATACGCAGTATTTT. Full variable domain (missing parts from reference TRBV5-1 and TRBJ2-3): KAGVTQTPRYLIKTRGQQVTLSCSPISGHRSVSWYQQTPGQGLQFLFEYFSETQRNKGNFPGRFSGRQFSNSRSEMNVSTLELGDSALYLCASSSRLAGGTDTQYFGPGTRLTVL.

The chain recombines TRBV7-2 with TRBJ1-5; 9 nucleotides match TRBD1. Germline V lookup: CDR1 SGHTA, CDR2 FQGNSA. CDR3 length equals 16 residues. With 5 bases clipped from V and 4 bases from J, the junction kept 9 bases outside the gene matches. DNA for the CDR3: TGTGCCAGCAGCCCCGGACAGGGGTCCACGAATCAGCCCCAGCATTTT. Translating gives CASSPGQGSTNQPQHF.

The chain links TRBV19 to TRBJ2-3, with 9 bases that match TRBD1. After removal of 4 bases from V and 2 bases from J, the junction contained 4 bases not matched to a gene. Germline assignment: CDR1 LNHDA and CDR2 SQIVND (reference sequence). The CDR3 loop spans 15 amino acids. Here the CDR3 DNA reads TGTGCCAGTAGTAGCCGGGACAGGGACACAGATACGCAGTATTTT. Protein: CASSSRDRDTDTQYF.

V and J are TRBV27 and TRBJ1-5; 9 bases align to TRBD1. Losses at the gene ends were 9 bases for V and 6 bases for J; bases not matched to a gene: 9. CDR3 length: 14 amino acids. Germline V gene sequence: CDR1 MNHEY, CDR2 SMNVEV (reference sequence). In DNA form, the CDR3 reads TGTGCCAGTGCCCGGGACAGGGTATCTCAGCCCCAGCATTTT. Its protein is CASARDRVSQPQHF.

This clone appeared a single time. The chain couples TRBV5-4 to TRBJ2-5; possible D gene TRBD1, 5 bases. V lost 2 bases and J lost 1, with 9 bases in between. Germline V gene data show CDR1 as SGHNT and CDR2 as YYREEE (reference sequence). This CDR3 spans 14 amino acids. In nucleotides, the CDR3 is TGTGCCAGCAGCTTTGACAGCCCCCAAGAGACCCAGTACTTC. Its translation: CASSFDSPQETQYF.

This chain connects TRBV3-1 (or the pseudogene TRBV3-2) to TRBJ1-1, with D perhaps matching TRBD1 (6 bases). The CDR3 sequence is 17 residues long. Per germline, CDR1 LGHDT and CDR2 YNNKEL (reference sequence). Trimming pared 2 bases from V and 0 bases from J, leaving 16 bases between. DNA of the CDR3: TGTGCCAGCAGCCAAAGACCCTGGACAGTTATGAACACTGAAGCTTTCTTT. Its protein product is CASSQRPWTVMNTEAFF.

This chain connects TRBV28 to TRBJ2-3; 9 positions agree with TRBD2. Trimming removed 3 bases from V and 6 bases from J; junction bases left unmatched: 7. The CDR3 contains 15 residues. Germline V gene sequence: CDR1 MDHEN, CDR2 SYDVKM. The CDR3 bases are TGTGCCAGCAGTTTGCGGGGGGGGTTCTCGGATACGCAGTATTTT. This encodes CASSLRGGFSDTQYF.

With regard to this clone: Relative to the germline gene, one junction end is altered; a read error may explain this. The DNA of the CDR3 is TGTGCTAGCAGCGCCCGTGGGGGGGAGCGGAGGAGGACCTACGAGCAGTACTTC. It codes for CASSARGGERRRTYEQYF. The chain combines TRBV7-7 with TRBJ2-7; 7 bases fit TRBD2. CDR1 and CDR2 (germline): SSHAT, FNYEAQ (reference sequence). The CDR3 contains 18 residues.

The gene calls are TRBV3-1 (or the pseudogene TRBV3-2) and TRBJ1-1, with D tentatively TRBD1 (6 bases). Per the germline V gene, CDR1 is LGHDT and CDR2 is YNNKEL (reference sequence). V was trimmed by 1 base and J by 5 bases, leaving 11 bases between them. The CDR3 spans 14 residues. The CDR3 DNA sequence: TGTGCCAGCAGCCAAGCGGGGGGCGGAACTGAAGCTTTCTTT. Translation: CASSQAGGGTEAFF.

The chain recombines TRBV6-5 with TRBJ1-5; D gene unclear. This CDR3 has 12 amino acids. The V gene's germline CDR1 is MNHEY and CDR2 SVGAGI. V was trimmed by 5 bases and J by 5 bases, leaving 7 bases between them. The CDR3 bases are TGTGCCAGCAGTATCTCCGATCAGCCCCAGCATTTT. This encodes CASSISDQPQHF.

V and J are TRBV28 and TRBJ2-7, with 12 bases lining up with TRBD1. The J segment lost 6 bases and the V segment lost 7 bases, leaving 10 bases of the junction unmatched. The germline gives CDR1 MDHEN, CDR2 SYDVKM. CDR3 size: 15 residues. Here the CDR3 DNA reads TGTGCCAGCATCAACCGGGACAGGGGGCGTCGCGAGCAGTACTTC. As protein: CASINRDRGRREQYF.

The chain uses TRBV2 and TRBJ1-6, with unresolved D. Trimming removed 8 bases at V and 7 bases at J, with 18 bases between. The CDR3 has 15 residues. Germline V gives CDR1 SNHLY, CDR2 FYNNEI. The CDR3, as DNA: TGTGCCAGCGGACTATTCACAGTACAGAATTCACCCCTCCACTTT. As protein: CASGLFTVQNSPLHF.

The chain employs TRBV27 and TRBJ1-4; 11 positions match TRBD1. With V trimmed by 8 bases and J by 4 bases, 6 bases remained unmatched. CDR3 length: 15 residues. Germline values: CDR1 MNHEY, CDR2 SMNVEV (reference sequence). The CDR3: CASRDRGGFNEKLFF. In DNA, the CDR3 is TGTGCCAGCCGGGACAGGGGGGGGTTTAATGAAAAACTGTTTTTT.

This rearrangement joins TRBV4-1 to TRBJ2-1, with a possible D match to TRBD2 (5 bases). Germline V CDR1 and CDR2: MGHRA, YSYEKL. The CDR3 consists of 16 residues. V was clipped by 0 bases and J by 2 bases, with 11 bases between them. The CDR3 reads CASSQEGSSPYNEQFF. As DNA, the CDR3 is TGCGCCAGCAGCCAAGAAGGGAGCTCACCCTACAATGAGCAGTTCTTC.

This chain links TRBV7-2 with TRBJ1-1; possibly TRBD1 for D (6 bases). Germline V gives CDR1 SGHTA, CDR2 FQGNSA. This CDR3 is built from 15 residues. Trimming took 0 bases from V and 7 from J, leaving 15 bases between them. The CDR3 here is CASSLAEGYRVEAFF. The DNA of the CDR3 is TGTGCCAGCAGCTTAGCCGAGGGATACAGGGTTGAAGCTTTCTTT. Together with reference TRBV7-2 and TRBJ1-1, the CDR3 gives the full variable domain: GAGVSQSPSNKVTEKGKDVELRCDPISGHTALYWYRQSLGQGLEFLIYFQGNSAPDKSGLPSDRFSAERTGGSVSTLTIQRTQQEDSAVYLCASSLAEGYRVEAFFGQGTRLTVV.

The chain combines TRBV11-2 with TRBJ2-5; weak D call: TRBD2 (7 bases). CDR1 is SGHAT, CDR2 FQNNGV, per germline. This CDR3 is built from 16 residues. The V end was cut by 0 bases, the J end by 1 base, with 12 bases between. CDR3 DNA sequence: TGTGCCAGCAGCTTAGATCGGGGGGCAAGCCAAGAGACCCAGTACTTC. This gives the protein CASSLDRGASQETQYF.

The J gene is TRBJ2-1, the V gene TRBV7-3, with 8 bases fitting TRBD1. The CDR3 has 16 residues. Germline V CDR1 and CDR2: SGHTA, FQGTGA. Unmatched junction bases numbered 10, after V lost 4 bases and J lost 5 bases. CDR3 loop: CASSSFTRDRNNEQFF. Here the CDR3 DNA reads TGTGCCAGCAGCTCATTTACCCGGGACAGGAACAATGAGCAGTTCTTC.

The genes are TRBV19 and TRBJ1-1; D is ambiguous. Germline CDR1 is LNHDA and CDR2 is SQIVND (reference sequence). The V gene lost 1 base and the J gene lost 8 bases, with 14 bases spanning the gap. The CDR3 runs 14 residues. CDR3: CASSIAAGEREAFF. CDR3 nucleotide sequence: TGTGCCAGTAGTATAGCCGCCGGGGAGAGAGAAGCTTTCTTT.

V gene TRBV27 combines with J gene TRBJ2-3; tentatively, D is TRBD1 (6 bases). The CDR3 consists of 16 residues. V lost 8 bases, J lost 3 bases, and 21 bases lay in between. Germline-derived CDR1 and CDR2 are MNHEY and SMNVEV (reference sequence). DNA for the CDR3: TGTGCCAGCCGTCCCCGTGGGCAGGGGTTGACAGATACGCAGTATTTT. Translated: CASRPRGQGLTDTQYF.